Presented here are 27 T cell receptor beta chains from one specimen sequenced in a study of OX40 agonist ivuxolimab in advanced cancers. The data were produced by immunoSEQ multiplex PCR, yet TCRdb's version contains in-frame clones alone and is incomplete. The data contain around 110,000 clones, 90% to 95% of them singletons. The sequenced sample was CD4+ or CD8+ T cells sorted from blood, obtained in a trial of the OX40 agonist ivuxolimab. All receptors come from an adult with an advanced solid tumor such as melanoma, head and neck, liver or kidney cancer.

Here the CDR3 DNA reads TGTGCCAGCAGCTCCTTTGCGGCAATTAGCAATCAGCCCCAGCATTTT. Its protein is CASSSFAAISNQPQHF. The genes are TRBV7-2 and TRBJ1-5; D ambiguous. The ends were cut back, 4 bases at V and 0 bases at J, with 13 bases in the middle. CDR3 size: 16 residues. CDR1 is SGHTA, CDR2 FQGNSA, per germline.

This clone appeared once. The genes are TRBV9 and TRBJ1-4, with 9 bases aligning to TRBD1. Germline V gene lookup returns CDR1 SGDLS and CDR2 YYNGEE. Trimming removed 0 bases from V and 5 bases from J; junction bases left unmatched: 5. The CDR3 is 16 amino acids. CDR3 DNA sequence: TGTGCCAGCAGCGTAGGGACGGGACAGGGAAATGAAAAACTGTTTTTT. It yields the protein CASSVGTGQGNEKLFF.

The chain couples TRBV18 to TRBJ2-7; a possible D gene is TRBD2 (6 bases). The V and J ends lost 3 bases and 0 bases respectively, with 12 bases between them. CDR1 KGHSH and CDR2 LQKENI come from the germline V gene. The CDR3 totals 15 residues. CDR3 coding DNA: TGTGCCAGCTCACCTACGGGAGCCGTCTCCTACGAGCAGTACTTC. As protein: CASSPTGAVSYEQYF. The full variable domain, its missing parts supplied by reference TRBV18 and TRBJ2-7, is NAGVMQNPRHLVRRRGQEARLRCSPMKGHSHVYWYRQLPEEGLKFMVYLQKENIIDESGMPKERFSAEFPKEGPSILRIQQVVRGDSAAYFCASSPTGAVSYEQYFGPGTRLTVT.

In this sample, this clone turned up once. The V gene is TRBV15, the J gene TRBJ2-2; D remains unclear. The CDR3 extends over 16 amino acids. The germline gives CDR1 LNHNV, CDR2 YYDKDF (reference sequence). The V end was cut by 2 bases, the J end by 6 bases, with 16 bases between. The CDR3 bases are TGTGCCACCAGCAGAAGAGGCGGCCCCAACGCCGGGGAGCTGTTTTTT. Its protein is CATSRRGGPNAGELFF.

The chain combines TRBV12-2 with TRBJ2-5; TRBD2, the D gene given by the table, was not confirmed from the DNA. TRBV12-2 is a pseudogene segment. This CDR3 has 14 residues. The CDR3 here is CASRSPGILETQYF. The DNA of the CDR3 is TGTGCAAGTCGCTCGCCGGGGATTTTGGAGACCCAGTACTTC.

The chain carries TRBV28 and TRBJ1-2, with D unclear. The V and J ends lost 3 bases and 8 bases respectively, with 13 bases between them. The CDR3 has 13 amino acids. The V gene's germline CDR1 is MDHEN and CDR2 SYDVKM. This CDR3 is CASSFPGAEGYTF. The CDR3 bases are TGTGCCAGCAGTTTTCCGGGCGCGGAAGGCTACACCTTC.

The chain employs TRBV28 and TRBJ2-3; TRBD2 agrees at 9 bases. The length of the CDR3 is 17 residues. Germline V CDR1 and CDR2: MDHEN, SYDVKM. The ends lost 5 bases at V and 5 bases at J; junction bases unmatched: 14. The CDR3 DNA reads TGTGCCAGCAGTGGACCATGGGAGCGGGAGGTAGGAGATACGCAGTATTTT. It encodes CASSGPWEREVGDTQYF.

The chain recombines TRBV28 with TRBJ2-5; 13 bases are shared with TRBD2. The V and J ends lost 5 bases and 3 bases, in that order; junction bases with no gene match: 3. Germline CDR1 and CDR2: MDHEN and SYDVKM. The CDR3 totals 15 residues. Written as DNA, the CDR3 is TGTGCCAGCAGTCTGACTAGCGGGAGGAAAGAGACCCAGTACTTC. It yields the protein CASSLTSGRKETQYF.

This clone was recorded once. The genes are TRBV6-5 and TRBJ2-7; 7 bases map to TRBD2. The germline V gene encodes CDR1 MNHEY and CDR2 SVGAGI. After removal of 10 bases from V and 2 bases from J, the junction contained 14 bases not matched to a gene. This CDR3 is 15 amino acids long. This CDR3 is CATRPSGLTTYEQYF. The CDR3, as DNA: TGTGCCACGAGGCCCTCGGGACTAACCACCTACGAGCAGTACTTC.

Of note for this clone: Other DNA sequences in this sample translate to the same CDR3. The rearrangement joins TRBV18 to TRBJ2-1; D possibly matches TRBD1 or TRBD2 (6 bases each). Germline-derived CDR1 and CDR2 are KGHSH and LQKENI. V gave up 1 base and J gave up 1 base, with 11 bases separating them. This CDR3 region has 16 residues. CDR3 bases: TGTGCCAGCTCACCACTCGGGGGCGGGTCCTACAATGAGCAGTTCTTC. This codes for CASSPLGGGSYNEQFF.

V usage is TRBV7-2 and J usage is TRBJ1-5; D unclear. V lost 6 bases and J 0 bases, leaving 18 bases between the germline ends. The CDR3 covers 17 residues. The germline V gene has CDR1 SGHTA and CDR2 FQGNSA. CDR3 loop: CASSKWGGSRSNQPQHF. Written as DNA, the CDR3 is TGTGCCAGCAGTAAATGGGGTGGATCTCGTAGCAATCAGCCCCAGCATTTT.

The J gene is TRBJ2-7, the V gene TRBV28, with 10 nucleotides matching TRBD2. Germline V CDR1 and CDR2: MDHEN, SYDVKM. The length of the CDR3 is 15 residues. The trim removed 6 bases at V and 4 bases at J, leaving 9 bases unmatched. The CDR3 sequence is CASSSPASGRYEQYF. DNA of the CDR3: TGTGCCAGCAGCTCCCCGGCTAGCGGGAGATACGAGCAGTACTTC.

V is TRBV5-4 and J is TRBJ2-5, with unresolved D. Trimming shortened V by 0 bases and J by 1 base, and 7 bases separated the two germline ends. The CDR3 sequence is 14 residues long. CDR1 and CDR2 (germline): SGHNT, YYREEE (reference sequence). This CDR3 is CASSLETPQETQYF. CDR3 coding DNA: TGTGCCAGCAGCTTGGAGACTCCCCAAGAGACCCAGTACTTC.

CDR3 residues: CASRSGTGSYNEQFF. CDR3 DNA sequence: TGCGCCAGCCGATCCGGGACAGGGTCCTACAATGAGCAGTTCTTC. The chain links TRBV5-1 to TRBJ2-1; TRBD1 aligns across 9 bases. CDR3 length equals 15 residues. Germline V gene sequence: CDR1 SGHRS, CDR2 YFSETQ. Trimming cost V 7 bases and J 1 base; bases outside gene matches: 6.

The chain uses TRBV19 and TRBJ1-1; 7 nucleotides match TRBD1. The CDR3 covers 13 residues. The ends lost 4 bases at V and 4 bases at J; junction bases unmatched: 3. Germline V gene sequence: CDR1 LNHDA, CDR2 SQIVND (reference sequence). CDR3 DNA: TGTGCCAGTAGTACCAACAGGGGCACTGAAGCTTTCTTT. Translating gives CASSTNRGTEAFF.

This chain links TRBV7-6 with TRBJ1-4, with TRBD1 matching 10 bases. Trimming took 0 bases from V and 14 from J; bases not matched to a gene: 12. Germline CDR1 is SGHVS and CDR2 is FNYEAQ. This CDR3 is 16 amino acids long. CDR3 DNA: TGTGCCAGCAGCTTAGCGCAAACGGGACAGGGGCGAGGGCTGTTTTTT. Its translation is CASSLAQTGQGRGLFF.

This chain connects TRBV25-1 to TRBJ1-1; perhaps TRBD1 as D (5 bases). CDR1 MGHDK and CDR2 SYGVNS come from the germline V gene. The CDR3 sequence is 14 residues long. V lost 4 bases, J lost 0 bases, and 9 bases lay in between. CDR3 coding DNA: TGTGCCAGCAGTGTGGGGACGGTGAACACTGAAGCTTTCTTT. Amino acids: CASSVGTVNTEAFF.

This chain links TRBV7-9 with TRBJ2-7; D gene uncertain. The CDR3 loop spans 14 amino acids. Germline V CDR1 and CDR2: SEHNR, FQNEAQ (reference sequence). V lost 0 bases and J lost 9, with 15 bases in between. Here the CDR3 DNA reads TGTGCCAGCAGCTTAGCCCCGTCCGACAACAGGCAGTACTTC. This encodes CASSLAPSDNRQYF.

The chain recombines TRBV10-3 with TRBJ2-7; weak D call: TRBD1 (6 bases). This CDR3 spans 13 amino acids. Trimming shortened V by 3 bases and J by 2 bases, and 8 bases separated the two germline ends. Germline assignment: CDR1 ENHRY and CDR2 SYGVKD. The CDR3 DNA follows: TGTGCCATCAGTGATCGGGACACCTACGAGCAGTACTTC. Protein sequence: CAISDRDTYEQYF.

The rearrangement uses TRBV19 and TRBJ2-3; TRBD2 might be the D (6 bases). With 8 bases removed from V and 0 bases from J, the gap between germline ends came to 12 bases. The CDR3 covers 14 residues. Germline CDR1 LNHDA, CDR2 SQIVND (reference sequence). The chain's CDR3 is CASGVGGSTDTQYF. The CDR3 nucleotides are TGTGCCAGTGGGGTCGGGGGTAGCACAGATACGCAGTATTTT.

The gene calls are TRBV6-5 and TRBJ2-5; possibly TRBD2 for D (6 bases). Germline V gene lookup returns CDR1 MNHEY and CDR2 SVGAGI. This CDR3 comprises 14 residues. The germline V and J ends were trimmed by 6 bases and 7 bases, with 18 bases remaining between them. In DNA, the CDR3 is TGTGCCAGCAGGATATCGGGAGCTGAAGGGACCCAGTACTTC. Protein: CASRISGAEGTQYF.

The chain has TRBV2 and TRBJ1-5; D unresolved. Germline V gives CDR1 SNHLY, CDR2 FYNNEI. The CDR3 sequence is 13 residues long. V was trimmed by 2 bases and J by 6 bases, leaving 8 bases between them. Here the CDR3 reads CASSEIWAQPQHF. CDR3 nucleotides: TGTGCCAGCAGTGAAATTTGGGCTCAGCCCCAGCATTTT.

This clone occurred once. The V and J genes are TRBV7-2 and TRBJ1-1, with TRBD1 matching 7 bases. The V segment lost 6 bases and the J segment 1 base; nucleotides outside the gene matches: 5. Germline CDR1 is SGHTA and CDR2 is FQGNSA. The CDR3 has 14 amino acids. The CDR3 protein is CASSLRTGNTEAFF. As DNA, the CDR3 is TGTGCCAGCAGTCTTAGGACAGGGAACACTGAAGCTTTCTTT.

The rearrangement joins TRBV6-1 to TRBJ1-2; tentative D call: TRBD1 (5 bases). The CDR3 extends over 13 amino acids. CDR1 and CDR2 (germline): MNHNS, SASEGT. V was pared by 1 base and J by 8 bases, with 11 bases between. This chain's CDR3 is CASSEGRAGGYTF. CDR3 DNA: TGTGCCAGCAGTGAAGGCAGGGCGGGAGGCTACACCTTC.

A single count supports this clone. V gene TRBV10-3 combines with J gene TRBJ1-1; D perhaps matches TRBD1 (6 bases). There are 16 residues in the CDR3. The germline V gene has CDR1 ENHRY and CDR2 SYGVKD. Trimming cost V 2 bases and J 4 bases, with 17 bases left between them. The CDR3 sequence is CAISENRLGGSTEAFF. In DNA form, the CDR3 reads TGTGCCATCAGTGAGAATAGATTAGGGGGGAGCACTGAAGCTTTCTTT.

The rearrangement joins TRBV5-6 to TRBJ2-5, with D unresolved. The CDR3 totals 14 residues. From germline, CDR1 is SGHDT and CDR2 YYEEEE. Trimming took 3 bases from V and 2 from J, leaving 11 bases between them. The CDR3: CASSSLVRQETQYF. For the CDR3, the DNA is TGTGCCAGCAGCTCCCTAGTCAGACAAGAGACCCAGTACTTC.

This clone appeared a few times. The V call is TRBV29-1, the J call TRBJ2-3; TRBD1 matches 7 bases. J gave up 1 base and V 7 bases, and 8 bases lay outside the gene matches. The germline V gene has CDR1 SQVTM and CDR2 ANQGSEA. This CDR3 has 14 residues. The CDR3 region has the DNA TGCAGCGCTGGCAGGGGGAAACGCACAGATACGCAGTATTTT. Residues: CSAGRGKRTDTQYF.